Listed here are 13 T cell receptor beta chains from one sample, sequenced in a study of shared clonotypes between healthy human individuals. Profiled with immunoSEQ multiplex PCR; TCRdb holds only in-frame clones, not every one. The sample comprises about 1.5 million clones, approximately 98% of which are singletons, and about 0.45% rests with the top ten. The specimen sequenced was naive CD4+ T cells sorted from blood. The subset is: CD45RA+ positively selected. The receptors were sampled from a man aged 30-40 years in good health.

V usage is TRBV11-2 and J usage is TRBJ2-7; TRBD1 matches at 9 bases. After removal of 3 bases from V and 4 bases from J, the junction contained 13 bases not matched to a gene. CDR1 is SGHAT, CDR2 FQNNGV, per germline. This CDR3 contains 17 residues. The CDR3 loop reads CASSFQLTGGNSYEQYF. The CDR3 DNA reads TGTGCCAGCAGCTTCCAACTGACAGGGGGTAACTCTTACGAGCAGTACTTC.

The sample holds one count of this clone. The V and J genes are TRBV6-1 and TRBJ2-3; perhaps TRBD1 as D (6 bases). The CDR3 loop spans 14 amino acids. Germline CDR1 and CDR2: MNHNS and SASEGT. Trimming took off 10 bases at V and 4 bases at J, with 18 bases between the two ends. In DNA form, the CDR3 reads TGTGCCACCAGGACAGTTTCTCCACCAGATACGCAGTATTTT. Amino acid sequence: CATRTVSPPDTQYF.

This clone was observed a few times. This sample includes further DNA sequences coding for the same CDR3. This sequence joins TRBV20-1 and TRBJ2-7; D uncertain. This CDR3 contains 11 residues. CDR1 DFQATT and CDR2 SNEGSKA come from the germline V gene (reference sequence). The V end lost 0 bases, the J end lost 6 bases, and 6 bases lay between the germline ends. CDR3 coding DNA: TGCAGTGCTAGAGATTTAGGCGAGCAGTACTTC. Its protein product is CSARDLGEQYF.

The chain is built from TRBV5-1 and TRBJ1-2; no clear D. Germline lookup yields CDR1 SGHRS and CDR2 YFSETQ. V dropped 5 bases and J dropped 4 bases, with 18 bases sitting between them. The CDR3 consists of 15 residues. The CDR3 coding sequence is TGCGCCAGCAGGCGCCCGGGCCCTGGGATCTATGGCTACACCTTC. Its protein product is CASRRPGPGIYGYTF. Looking up the rest from reference TRBV5-1 and TRBJ1-2 gives the full variable domain: KAGVTQTPRYLIKTRGQQVTLSCSPISGHRSVSWYQQTPGQGLQFLFEYFSETQRNKGNFPGRFSGRQFSNSRSEMNVSTLELGDSALYLCASRRPGPGIYGYTFGSGTRLTVV.

CDR3 sequence: CASSSFSGSSYEQYF. Written as DNA, the CDR3 is TGTGCCAGCAGTTCATTTAGCGGAAGCTCCTACGAGCAGTACTTC. This chain connects TRBV6-1 to TRBJ2-7; tentatively, D is TRBD2 (6 bases). The CDR3 is made up of 15 amino acids. V lost 5 bases and J lost 0, with 14 bases in between. Germline V lookup: CDR1 MNHNS, CDR2 SASEGT.

To note about this clone: Its ends do not fully match the called genes, so a read error is possible. The V and J genes are TRBV7-2 and TRBJ2-1; maybe TRBD1 (5 bases). This CDR3 region has 14 residues. Germline CDR1 SGHTA, CDR2 FQGNSA. The DNA for the CDR3 is TGTGCCAGCAGCTCCGACAGATACTACGATGAGCAGTTCTTC. It encodes CASSSDRYYDEQFF. Looking up the rest from reference TRBV7-2 and TRBJ2-1 gives the full variable domain: GAGVSQSPSNKVTEKGKDVELRCDPISGHTALYWYRQSLGQGLEFLIYFQGNSAPDKSGLPSDRFSAERTGGSVSTLTIQRTQQEDSAVYLCASSSDRYYDEQFFGPGTRLTVL.

V and J are TRBV5-4 and TRBJ1-1; D remains ambiguous. This CDR3 contains 14 residues. The V end was cut by 2 bases, the J end by 7 bases, with 15 bases between. CDR1 and CDR2 (germline): SGHNT, YYREEE (reference sequence). CDR3 bases: TGTGCCAGCAGCTTTGCGCAGTATTCTGGTGAAGCTTTCTTT. Translation: CASSFAQYSGEAFF.

The rearrangement uses TRBV2 and TRBJ2-5; the match to TRBD1 covers 11 bases. This CDR3 contains 16 residues. Unmatched junction bases numbered 5, after V lost 1 base and J lost 4 bases. Germline loops: CDR1 SNHLY, CDR2 FYNNEI. The CDR3 region has the DNA TGTGCCAGCAGTGAAGAAGGGACAGGGGGAGGAGAGACCCAGTACTTC. Protein sequence: CASSEEGTGGGETQYF.

The chain carries TRBV6-5 and TRBJ2-7; the D gene is possibly TRBD1 (6 bases). V was cut by 5 bases and J by 6 bases, with 14 bases left in between. Germline V gene sequence: CDR1 MNHEY, CDR2 SVGAGI. The CDR3 is made up of 13 amino acids. The CDR3: CASSNDRLAEQYF. For the CDR3, the DNA is TGTGCCAGCAGTAACGACAGGTTGGCCGAGCAGTACTTC.

The chain uses TRBV6-5 and TRBJ2-1; D not resolved. CDR1 is MNHEY and CDR2 is SVGAGI in the germline V gene. This CDR3 has 14 residues. The V end lost 3 bases, the J end lost 3 bases, and 9 bases lay between the germline ends. Written as DNA, the CDR3 is TGTGCCAGCAGTTATCTCGTCAGCTACAATGAGCAGTTCTTC. Amino acids: CASSYLVSYNEQFF.

V usage is TRBV27 and J usage is TRBJ1-2, with D tentatively TRBD1 (6 bases). The V end was cut by 0 bases, the J end by 0 bases, with 20 bases between. The CDR3 totals 19 residues. The V gene's germline CDR1 is MNHEY and CDR2 SMNVEV (reference sequence). The CDR3: CASSLSLAGGRRANYGYTF. The CDR3 nucleotides are TGTGCCAGCAGTTTATCACTGGCGGGGGGCCGCCGAGCTAACTATGGCTACACCTTC.

The gene calls are TRBV9 and TRBJ2-1, with 10 bases lining up with TRBD2. The CDR3 consists of 15 residues. The germline CDR1 and CDR2 sequences are SGDLS and YYNGEE. V trimming: 0 bases; J trimming: 7 bases; junction bases outside the gene matches: 4. This CDR3 is CASSVGSSGSNEQFF. The CDR3 nucleotides are TGTGCCAGCAGCGTAGGGTCTAGCGGGAGTAATGAGCAGTTCTTC.

V usage is TRBV10-3 and J usage is TRBJ2-5; D gene uncertain. V was clipped by 7 bases and J by 2 bases, with 11 bases between them. CDR3 length: 13 residues. CDR1 and CDR2 (germline): ENHRY, SYGVKD. CDR3 sequence: CAIKGTEQETQYF. The CDR3 DNA reads TGTGCCATCAAAGGTACGGAACAAGAGACCCAGTACTTC.